This T cell receptor beta chain was sequenced during a study of control samples from healthy donors and cancer patients. Trimming took off 2 bases at V and 3 bases at J, with 10 bases between the two ends. The CDR3 length is 14 residues. Germline values: CDR1 MNHNS, CDR2 SASEGT. Assay: immunoSEQ multiplex PCR; the TCRdb copy retains only in-frame clones and omits some. The sample holds about 190,000 clones. The sequenced material came from blood. The chain has TRBV6-1 and TRBJ1-1; D might be TRBD1 (5 bases). The sequence derives from a woman in her 30s in good health. The CDR3 DNA follows: TGTGCCAGCAGTGAAAGAGGCAGGGACACTGAAGCTTTCTTT. Its protein product is CASSERGRDTEAFF.